Presented here are 27 T cell receptor beta chains from one specimen sequenced in a study of blood T cell repertoires in COVID-19. Measured with immunoSEQ multiplex PCR; TCRdb has only the in-frame clones, and not every one. The sample holds about 220,000 clones; about 87% are singletons and the top ten take 2.6%. Sequencing was done on a sample of PBMCs or T cells enriched from blood (not recorded which). Every receptor here comes from a woman aged 30 to 39 who had recovered from COVID-19.

V gene TRBV19 combines with J gene TRBJ1-1; perhaps TRBD1 as D (5 bases). CDR1 and CDR2 from the germline V gene are LNHDA and SQIVND (reference sequence). V lost 7 bases to trimming and J lost 1 base, with 10 bases between them. The length of the CDR3 is 13 residues. CDR3 sequence: CASTPGGNTEAFF. The CDR3 bases are TGTGCCAGTACCCCGGGGGGGAACACTGAAGCTTTCTTT.

This chain connects TRBV9 to TRBJ1-1; D perhaps matches TRBD1 (5 bases). CDR3 length equals 8 residues. Germline CDR1 SGDLS, CDR2 YYNGEE. The V and J ends lost 6 bases and 11 bases respectively, with 5 bases between them. This CDR3 is CASKGAFF. The CDR3 bases are TGTGCCAGCAAGGGGGCTTTCTTT. Full variable domain (rest looked up from reference TRBV9 and TRBJ1-1): DSGVTQTPKHLITATGQRVTLRCSPRSGDLSVYWYQQSLDQGLQFLIQYYNGEERAKGNILERFSAQQFPDLHSELNLSSLELGDSALYFCASKGAFFGQGTRLTVV.

V gene TRBV9 combines with J gene TRBJ2-7, with 9 bases aligning to TRBD2. V shed 3 bases and J 4 bases; nucleotides not matched to a gene: 11. The CDR3 runs to 16 residues. Per germline, CDR1 SGDLS and CDR2 YYNGEE. The CDR3 here is CASSAAARGGLYEQYF. The CDR3 coding sequence is TGTGCCAGCAGCGCCGCCGCGCGGGGGGGCTTGTACGAGCAGTACTTC.

Here the CDR3 DNA reads TGTGCCAGCAGTGAAAGGGAGGGTAGGAGCTATGGCTACACCTTC. It is translated as CASSEREGRSYGYTF. The V call is TRBV2, the J call TRBJ1-2; D not resolved. In germline, CDR1 is SNHLY, CDR2 FYNNEI. The ends were cut back, 2 bases at V and 4 bases at J, with 14 bases in the middle. This CDR3 has 15 residues.

CDR3: CASSTTGGAAQETQYF. The CDR3 DNA is TGTGCCAGCAGCACTACGGGGGGGGCTGCACAAGAGACCCAGTACTTC. The J gene is TRBJ2-5, the V gene TRBV7-9; 8 positions match TRBD2. This CDR3 is built from 16 residues. Germline V CDR1 and CDR2: SEHNR, FQNEAQ (reference sequence). Losses at the gene ends were 5 bases for V and 2 bases for J; bases not matched to a gene: 10.

V is TRBV4-3 and J is TRBJ2-7, with 9 bases matching TRBD1. Germline trimming cut 1 base from V and 5 bases from J; bases unmatched to any gene: 9. This CDR3 is 16 amino acids long. Germline assignment: CDR1 LGHNA and CDR2 YSLEER. The CDR3 DNA follows: TGCGCCAGCAGCCAAGCCCGGACAGGGGTGGGGAACGAGCAGTACTTC. Residues: CASSQARTGVGNEQYF.

The chain uses TRBV12-3 or TRBV12-4 and TRBJ2-3; the D is unclear. The CDR3 runs 13 residues. V gave up 5 bases and J gave up 4 bases, with 10 bases separating them. CDR3 sequence: CASSRGYPDTQYF. The DNA for the CDR3 is TGTGCCAGCAGTCGAGGATATCCAGATACGCAGTATTTT.

This clone was found once. The chain links TRBV7-2 to TRBJ1-5; 8 positions match TRBD1. J gave up 6 bases and V 5 bases, and 9 bases lay outside the gene matches. The CDR3 has 15 amino acids. Germline CDR1 reads SGHTA; CDR2 reads FQGNSA. The CDR3 loop reads CASSRTGSTLQPQHF. CDR3 in DNA: TGTGCCAGCAGCAGGACAGGGTCTACCCTTCAGCCCCAGCATTTT.

The chain has TRBV3-1 (or the pseudogene TRBV3-2) and TRBJ2-2; D gene uncertain. The CDR3 is 14 amino acids. Trimming cost V 0 bases and J 8 bases, with 10 bases left between them. Germline assignment: CDR1 LGHDT and CDR2 YNNKEL (reference sequence). This chain's CDR3 is CASSQEKLRGELFF. The CDR3 nucleotides read TGTGCCAGCAGCCAAGAAAAACTTCGGGGGGAGCTGTTTTTT.

The chain has TRBV6-5 and TRBJ1-1, with 7 bases that match TRBD1. From germline, CDR1 is MNHEY and CDR2 SVGAGI. The CDR3 loop spans 14 amino acids. Trimming at V came to 5 bases and at J to 1 base, leaving 4 bases not matched to a gene. The CDR3 DNA reads TGTGCCAGCAGTCGGAACAGGGGGAACACTGAAGCTTTCTTT. This sequence encodes CASSRNRGNTEAFF.

This chain connects TRBV15 to TRBJ1-2; D might be TRBD1 (5 bases). Trimming stripped 0 bases from V and 4 bases from J, with 12 bases between. This CDR3 has 15 residues. Germline V gene lookup returns CDR1 LNHNV and CDR2 YYDKDF (reference sequence). Written as DNA, the CDR3 is TGTGCCACCAGCAGAGATCAGGGTCGTGGCTATGGCTACACCTTC. This translates into CATSRDQGRGYGYTF.

V is TRBV24-1 and J is TRBJ2-5, with 7 bases matching TRBD1. Per germline, CDR1 KGHDR and CDR2 SFDVKD. The CDR3 loop spans 15 amino acids. V shed 4 bases, J shed 1 base, and the junction held 5 bases outside the gene matches. CDR3: CATSDPRDSQETQYF. The CDR3 DNA reads as TGTGCCACCAGTGACCCCCGGGACAGCCAAGAGACCCAGTACTTC.

This clone was detected a few times. The chain uses TRBV6-2 or TRBV6-3 and TRBJ1-5, with D unclear. Deletions cut 0 bases from V and 3 bases from J, with 9 bases between. CDR3 length: 15 amino acids. Germline V gene sequence: CDR1 MNHEY, CDR2 SVGEGT. The DNA of the CDR3 is TGTGCCAGCAGTTACTCGGCCAGGTTCAATCAGCCCCAGCATTTT. It specifies CASSYSARFNQPQHF.

V gene TRBV29-1 combines with J gene TRBJ2-4; 8 bases line up with TRBD1. Per the germline V gene, CDR1 is SQVTM and CDR2 is ANQGSEA. V gave up 0 bases and J gave up 8 bases; unmatched junction bases: 6. This CDR3 contains 14 residues. The CDR3 DNA sequence: TGCAGCGTTGAAGATCGGCAGGGGGCGGACATTCAGTACTTC. Encoded protein: CSVEDRQGADIQYF. Supplemented by reference TRBV29-1 and TRBJ2-4, the full variable domain reads SAVISQKPSRDICQRGTSLTIQCQVDSQVTMMFWYRQQPGQSLTLIATANQGSEATYESGFVIDKFPISRPNLTFSTLTVSNMSPEDSSIYLCSVEDRQGADIQYFGAGTRLSVL.

The rearrangement uses TRBV3-1 (or the pseudogene TRBV3-2) and TRBJ2-3; a weak D match, TRBD1 (5 bases). V gave up 1 base and J gave up 0 bases, with 5 bases separating them. This CDR3 comprises 14 residues. The germline V gene has CDR1 LGHDT and CDR2 YNNKEL (reference sequence). CDR3 sequence (DNA): TGTGCCAGCAGCCAAGGACAGAGCACAGATACGCAGTATTTT. Protein sequence: CASSQGQSTDTQYF.

The V gene is TRBV29-1, the J gene TRBJ2-7, with D perhaps TRBD1 (6 bases). V lost 6 bases, J lost 2 bases, and 14 bases lay in between. CDR1 SQVTM and CDR2 ANQGSEA come from the germline V gene. CDR3 length equals 13 residues. CDR3 nucleotide sequence: TGCAGCGTCCTCGGCAGGGGACCCTACGAGCAGTACTTC. Translation: CSVLGRGPYEQYF.

The CDR3 DNA follows: TGTGCCAGCAGCTTATCCCGCGAGTATGGCTACACCTTC. Amino acid sequence: CASSLSREYGYTF. The chain joins TRBV11-2 to TRBJ1-2; no firm D call. The germline V gene has CDR1 SGHAT and CDR2 FQNNGV. Deletions cut 2 bases from V and 5 bases from J, with 9 bases between. The CDR3 is made up of 13 amino acids.

The gene calls are TRBV27 and TRBJ2-3; TRBD1 is a possible D gene (5 bases). V was shortened by 5 bases and J by 3 bases, with 12 bases between the two germline ends. The germline CDR1 and CDR2 sequences are MNHEY and SMNVEV (reference sequence). The CDR3 has 14 amino acids. CDR3 sequence (DNA): TGTGCCAGCAGTGATTACTCAGGGACAGATACGCAGTATTTT. Translation gives CASSDYSGTDTQYF.

This rearrangement joins TRBV27 to TRBJ1-1; 8 bases are shared with TRBD1. Germline values: CDR1 MNHEY, CDR2 SMNVEV (reference sequence). The CDR3 totals 16 residues. V lost 6 bases to trimming and J lost 5 bases; unmatched junction nucleotides: 14. CDR3 loop: CASSWQGANRLTEAFF. The CDR3 region has the DNA TGTGCCAGCAGCTGGCAGGGGGCTAACAGGTTAACTGAAGCTTTCTTT.

This clone has a handful of counts. The chain has TRBV4-3 and TRBJ2-4, with D possibly TRBD2 on 5 matching bases. The CDR3 totals 16 residues. Trimming took 2 bases from V and 6 from J, leaving 17 bases between them. Per germline, CDR1 LGHNA and CDR2 YSLEER. The CDR3 protein is CASSQKPGSGGNIQYF. CDR3 bases: TGCGCCAGCAGCCAAAAACCAGGTTCAGGAGGAAACATTCAGTACTTC.

V usage is TRBV4-3 and J usage is TRBJ2-3, with 8 bases identical to TRBD2. The CDR3 consists of 17 residues. Per the germline V gene, CDR1 is LGHNA and CDR2 is YSLEER. J gave up 3 bases and V 1 base, and 9 bases lay outside the gene matches. The CDR3 loop is CASSQAGGAGGTDTQYF. In nucleotides, the CDR3 is TGCGCCAGCAGCCAAGCGGGAGGCGCGGGGGGTACAGATACGCAGTATTTT.

This clone was seen more than once but under ten times. The chain employs TRBV18 and TRBJ2-7; D may be TRBD1 (5 bases). This CDR3 comprises 14 residues. Germline V CDR1 and CDR2: KGHSH, LQKENI. Trimming stripped 5 bases from V and 7 bases from J, with 18 bases between. CDR3 protein: CASSAGTGEKEQYF. In DNA form, the CDR3 reads TGTGCCAGCTCAGCCGGTACAGGCGAGAAAGAGCAGTACTTC.

The chain has TRBV14 and TRBJ2-7; D may be TRBD2 (5 bases). The length of the CDR3 is 19 residues. Trimming stripped 2 bases from V and 0 bases from J, with 23 bases between. Germline values: CDR1 SGHDN, CDR2 FVKESK. The CDR3 bases are TGTGCCAGCAGCCAAACTACCCGGGAAAGATACAAAAACTCCTACGAGCAGTACTTC. This translates into CASSQTTRERYKNSYEQYF.

This chain links TRBV29-1 with TRBJ2-1; tentatively, D is TRBD1 (6 bases). The germline V gene encodes CDR1 SQVTM and CDR2 ANQGSEA. The V and J ends lost 4 bases and 6 bases respectively, with 13 bases between them. The length of the CDR3 is 13 residues. Here the CDR3 DNA reads TGCAGCGTTGGGCAGGGGCCCACCAATGAGCAGTTCTTC. This gives the protein CSVGQGPTNEQFF.

V and J are TRBV2 and TRBJ1-4, with a tentative D call TRBD1 (5 bases). V was clipped by 8 bases and J by 11 bases, with 21 bases between them. Germline loops: CDR1 SNHLY, CDR2 FYNNEI. The CDR3 totals 14 residues. The CDR3 nucleotides are TGTGCCAGCCAGATGGGGGGGAGTTTGGGGAAACTGTTTTTT. Protein product: CASQMGGSLGKLFF.

This chain connects TRBV29-1 to TRBJ1-2; D call uncertain. Trimming took 6 bases from V and 4 from J, leaving 15 bases between them. The CDR3 has 13 amino acids. Germline V gives CDR1 SQVTM, CDR2 ANQGSEA. The CDR3 DNA sequence: TGCAGCGTCGACGTAACAGACATCTATGGCTACACCTTC. Its protein is CSVDVTDIYGYTF.

V usage is TRBV9 and J usage is TRBJ1-2, with D perhaps TRBD1 (6 bases). V was cut by 3 bases and J by 2 bases, with 8 bases left in between. CDR1 and CDR2 (germline): SGDLS, YYNGEE. There are 13 residues in the CDR3. In DNA form, the CDR3 reads TGTGCCAGCAGCGGGGACACCAACTATGGCTACACCTTC. Encoded protein: CASSGDTNYGYTF.